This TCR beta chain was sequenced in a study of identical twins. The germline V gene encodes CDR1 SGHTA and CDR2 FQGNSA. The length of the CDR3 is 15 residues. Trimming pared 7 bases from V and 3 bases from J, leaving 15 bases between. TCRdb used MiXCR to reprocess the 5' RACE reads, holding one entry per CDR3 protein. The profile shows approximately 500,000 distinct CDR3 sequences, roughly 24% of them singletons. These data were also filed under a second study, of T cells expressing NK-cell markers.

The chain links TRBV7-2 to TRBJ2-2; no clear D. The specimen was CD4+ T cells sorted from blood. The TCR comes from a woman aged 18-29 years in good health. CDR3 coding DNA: TGTGCCAGCACCCGCGCGTGGGCGTACACCGGGGAGCTGTTTTTT. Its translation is CASTRAWAYTGELFF. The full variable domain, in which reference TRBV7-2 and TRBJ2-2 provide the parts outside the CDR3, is GAGVSQSPSNKVTEKGKDVELRCDPISGHTALYWYRQSLGQGLEFLIYFQGNSAPDKSGLPSDRFSAERTGGSVSTLTIQRTQQEDSAVYLCASTRAWAYTGELFFGEGSRLTVL.